What follows is one T cell receptor beta chain and its context. Its antigen is not known. These data are taken from a study of persistence of HIV-infected CD4 T cells. This was the immunoSEQ version 4 assay in survey mode. Libraries were prepared by immunoSEQ multiplex PCR; TCRdb keeps only in-frame clonotypes and omits some of them. The profile covers about 45,000 clones, with roughly nine tenths appearing a single time and 1.8% taken by the ten largest. Broader study findings: Compared with CD3/CD28-stimulated cells, CMV- and Gag-responding cells showed lower TCRbeta richness. Degenerate expanded CDR3beta sequences were enriched among CMV- and Gag-responding cells.

Trimming stripped 0 bases from V and 5 bases from J, with 11 bases between. CDR3 length: 14 residues. Germline V gene data show CDR1 as MNHEY and CDR2 as SVGEGT. Anti-CD3/anti-CD28 beads served as a nonspecific positive control stimulus. Responding CD4+ T cells were sorted by upregulation of both CD40 ligand and CD69. This clonotype was sampled from an adult man with HIV who was CMV-seropositive. This chain uses TRBV6-2 or TRBV6-3 with TRBJ2-7; D ambiguous. The source was CD4+ T cells sorted from PBMCs after roughly 18-hour stimulation, collected from a patient who received antiretroviral therapy. In DNA form, the CDR3 reads TGTGCCAGCAGTTACTCGTGGACCCCCAACGAGCAGTACTTC. Protein sequence: CASSYSWTPNEQYF.